These 15 T cell receptor beta chains originate from one sample sequenced in a study of beta chain features in type 1 diabetes. Isolated RNA was reverse transcribed in full, so expressed TCRB transcripts were sequenced. The protocol was immunoSEQ multiplex PCR, while the TCRdb copy is restricted to in-frame clones and leaves out a portion. The sample has a few hundred thousand clones, 9.5% to 13% seen once. Sequencing was performed on central memory CD4+ T cells from blood. The receptors were gathered from a man aged 18 to 35 in good health.

CDR3 coding DNA: TGTGCCAGCAGCCCCGACCGGGGACCCTACGAGCAGTACTTC. This gives the protein CASSPDRGPYEQYF. The chain employs TRBV9 and TRBJ2-7, with D perhaps being TRBD1 or TRBD2 (5 bases each). From germline, CDR1 is SGDLS and CDR2 YYNGEE. The CDR3 spans 14 residues. V was clipped by 4 bases and J by 2 bases, with 13 bases between them. Together with reference TRBV9 and TRBJ2-7, the CDR3 gives the full variable domain: DSGVTQTPKHLITATGQRVTLRCSPRSGDLSVYWYQQSLDQGLQFLIQYYNGEERAKGNILERFSAQQFPDLHSELNLSSLELGDSALYFCASSPDRGPYEQYFGPGTRLTVT.

The chain couples TRBV30 to TRBJ1-2; D remains unclear. This CDR3 is 15 amino acids long. Trimming left V 0 bases short and J 4 bases short, with 15 bases between. Germline V gene lookup returns CDR1 GTSNPN and CDR2 SVGIG (reference sequence). The CDR3 spells CAWSVLLGGAYGYTF. The CDR3 DNA follows: TGTGCCTGGAGTGTACTTCTGGGTGGAGCCTATGGCTACACCTTC. Combining the CDR3 with reference TRBV30 and TRBJ1-2 gives the whole variable domain SQTIHQWPATLVQPVGSPLSLECTVEGTSNPNLYWYRQAAGRGLQLLFYSVGIGQISSEVPQNLSASRPQDRQFILSSKKLLLSDSGFYLCAWSVLLGGAYGYTFGSGTRLTVV.

The chain links TRBV29-1 to TRBJ2-6; D possibly corresponds to TRBD2 (6 bases). V was cut by 5 bases and J by 1 base, with 15 bases left in between. CDR3 size: 16 residues. The germline CDR1 and CDR2 sequences are SQVTM and ANQGSEA. This chain's CDR3 is CSVRRAGSSGANVLTF. CDR3 sequence (DNA): TGCAGCGTTCGGAGGGCGGGGAGTTCTGGGGCCAACGTCCTGACTTTC.

This chain uses TRBV7-9 with TRBJ2-7; a possible D gene is TRBD2 (5 bases). There are 15 residues in the CDR3. Looked up from germline, CDR1 is SEHNR and CDR2 is FQNEAQ (reference sequence). Trimming took 0 bases from V and 6 from J, leaving 15 bases between them. The CDR3 is CASSLADWVSGEQYF. In nucleotides, the CDR3 is TGTGCCAGCAGCTTAGCGGACTGGGTATCGGGCGAGCAGTACTTC. Full variable domain (rest looked up from reference TRBV7-9 and TRBJ2-7): DTGVSQNPRHKITKRGQNVTFRCDPISEHNRLYWYRQTLGQGPEFLTYFQNEAQLEKSRLLSDRFSAERPKGSFSTLEIQRTEQGDSAMYLCASSLADWVSGEQYFGPGTRLTVT.

The rearrangement joins TRBV30 to TRBJ2-3; D remains unclear. V was shortened by 3 bases and J by 6 bases, with 13 bases between the two germline ends. Per the germline V gene, CDR1 is GTSNPN and CDR2 is SVGIG (reference sequence). The length of the CDR3 is 13 residues. The CDR3 bases are TGTGCCTGGAGAGTCGACACATTTGATACGCAGTATTTT. Protein product: CAWRVDTFDTQYF.

As to this clone: The sample contains more than one DNA sequence encoding this CDR3. The V call is TRBV18, the J call TRBJ2-5; the D gene is possibly TRBD1 (5 bases). V lost 6 bases and J 1 base, leaving 12 bases between the germline ends. This CDR3 comprises 14 residues. Germline V lookup: CDR1 KGHSH, CDR2 LQKENI. The DNA for the CDR3 is TGTGCCAGCTCTCCCGGACAAGCCCAAGAGACCCAGTACTTC. This sequence encodes CASSPGQAQETQYF.

This clone was observed at least ten times. The gene calls are TRBV4-2 and TRBJ2-5, with D maybe TRBD2 (6 bases). The germline V gene encodes CDR1 LGHNA and CDR2 YNFKEQ. Trimming shortened V by 2 bases and J by 4 bases, and 14 bases separated the two germline ends. The CDR3 has 15 amino acids. The CDR3 region has the DNA TGTGCCAGCAGCCAACTCTACGGGAGACGAGAGACCCAGTACTTC. Translation: CASSQLYGRRETQYF.

As concerns this clone: A far larger clone is one base from this, pointing to a likely read error. The CDR3 sequence: CAISQDISADGYTF. The DNA for the CDR3 is TGCGCCATCAGCCAAGACATTTCGGCGGATGGCTACACCTTC. The gene calls are TRBV4-1 and TRBJ1-2; D unresolved. CDR3 length: 14 amino acids. CDR1 MGHRA and CDR2 YSYEKL come from the germline V gene.

This rearrangement joins TRBV30 to TRBJ2-3; D not certain. This CDR3 comprises 13 residues. Trimming took 8 bases from V and 4 from J, leaving 16 bases between them. Germline V CDR1 and CDR2: GTSNPN, SVGIG (reference sequence). CDR3 loop: CATSIIGPDTQYF. The CDR3 region has the DNA TGTGCCACCTCCATAATAGGGCCAGATACGCAGTATTTT.

The genes are TRBV19 and TRBJ1-2, with no clear D. This CDR3 has 11 residues. Trimming took 8 bases from V and 3 from J, leaving 7 bases between them. Per the germline V gene, CDR1 is LNHDA and CDR2 is SQIVND (reference sequence). CDR3 protein: CASRRDYGYTF. The CDR3 DNA reads as TGTGCCAGTCGGCGGGACTATGGCTACACCTTC.

The CDR3 region is CASSDQGAGEKLFF. As DNA, the CDR3 is TGTGCCAGCAGCGACCAGGGGGCGGGTGAAAAACTGTTTTTT. The gene calls are TRBV9 and TRBJ1-4, with 8 bases fitting TRBD1. There are 14 residues in the CDR3. Germline CDR1 is SGDLS and CDR2 is YYNGEE. V shed 3 bases and J 7 bases; nucleotides not matched to a gene: 5.

This rearrangement joins TRBV9 to TRBJ1-2; 7 nucleotides match TRBD1. Trimming cost V 3 bases and J 0 bases; bases outside gene matches: 5. This CDR3 region has 15 residues. Germline-derived CDR1 and CDR2 are SGDLS and YYNGEE. The DNA for the CDR3 is TGTGCCAGCAGCGGGGGGACAGCAACTAACTATGGCTACACCTTC. It translates to CASSGGTATNYGYTF.

The rearrangement links TRBV6-5 to TRBJ2-5; maybe TRBD1 (6 bases). The CDR3 spans 13 residues. Trimming left V 7 bases short and J 5 bases short, with 14 bases between. Germline V gene sequence: CDR1 MNHEY, CDR2 SVGAGI. CDR3 amino acids: CASKRQAAETQYF. CDR3 DNA: TGTGCCAGCAAACGACAGGCCGCGGAGACCCAGTACTTC.

The sample holds a few counts of this clone. The chain carries TRBV14 and TRBJ2-3; D unclear. The V gene's germline CDR1 is SGHDN and CDR2 FVKESK. V was trimmed by 3 bases and J by 4 bases, leaving 17 bases between them. This CDR3 is built from 16 residues. CDR3: CASSHLRRLEADTQYF. The CDR3 DNA reads TGTGCCAGCAGCCACCTACGAAGGCTAGAAGCAGATACGCAGTATTTT.

This clone showed up just a few times. The junction does not match germline at one end; this may be a read error. CDR3 DNA sequence: TGTGCCCTCAGTGCGGGACAGGGGGAGACCCAGTACTTC. Translation gives CALSAGQGETQYF. This chain connects TRBV10-3 to TRBJ2-5, with 10 bases aligning to TRBD1. The CDR3 is 13 amino acids. Germline V gives CDR1 ENHRY, CDR2 SYGVKD.